This T cell receptor beta chain was retrieved from a study of T cell responses to AZD1222 COVID-19 vaccine. Study outcomes and limitations: Mapped onto spike, vaccine-associated CD4 TCRs spanned it and were dominant at 160-218 and 743-854. Spike-specific TCR breadth rose after two AZD1222 doses, and depth rose as well. Possibly, clonal diversity was underestimated; donors were largely white British and included more females. Baseline serology detected seropositivity in only a handful of AZD1222 recipients.

Clones were sequenced by immunoSEQ multiplex PCR, and TCRdb holds only the in-frame ones, with some missing. The sample carries more than 90,000 clones, roughly 91% recorded once. A note on this clone: Its antigen is as yet unknown.

CDR1 and CDR2 (germline): MDHEN, SYDVKM. The CDR3 consists of 20 residues. V dropped 5 bases and J dropped 1 base, with 27 bases sitting between them. This chain joins TRBV28 and TRBJ1-3, with D possibly TRBD1 on 5 matching bases. The specimen comprised peripheral blood, sampled 28 days after the second AZD1222 dose. The receptor was derived from an adult who received the AZD1222 COVID-19 vaccine. The CDR3, as DNA: TGTGCCAGCAGTCCGCTAGAGTTTGGGACGGGACGGGATTCTGGAAACACCATATATTTT. It specifies CASSPLEFGTGRDSGNTIYF. The full variable domain, its missing parts supplied by reference TRBV28 and TRBJ1-3, is DVKVTQSSRYLVKRTGEKVFLECVQDMDHENMFWYRQDPGLGLRLIYFSYDVKMKEKGDIPEGYSVSREKKERFSLILESASTNQTSMYLCASSPLEFGTGRDSGNTIYFGEGSWLTVV.